This T cell receptor (beta chain) was identified during a study of T cells in Graves' hyperthyroidism and ophthalmopathy. With 4 bases removed from V and 6 bases from J, the gap between germline ends came to 16 bases. This CDR3 region has 13 residues. The germline V gene encodes CDR1 DFQATT and CDR2 SNEGSKA (reference sequence). Among the patients, aged 18 to 65, hyperthyroidism was newly diagnosed and had lasted under 2 months. Researchers amplified the TCR beta CDR3 regions from RNA transcripts. First-round RT-PCR with HTBI primers amplified the TCR CDR3 region. TCRdb re-derived calls from the multiplex PCR reads in MiXCR, one entry per CDR3 protein. The sample has about 560,000 distinct CDR3 sequences; roughly 17% are singletons.

The sequence was collected from a woman younger than 35 with Graves' hyperthyroidism. Specimen: blood. The gene calls are TRBV20-1 and TRBJ2-7, with D perhaps matching TRBD1 (5 bases). The CDR3 bases are TGCAGTGCTACACAAACACAGGCCCCCGAGCAGTACTTC. Protein sequence: CSATQTQAPEQYF.